This TCR beta chain is from a study of blood T cells in healthy people across ages. Whole-study results and caveats: Relative to aged donors, long-lived donors carried more naive CD4+ cells and displayed higher diversity.

The study isolated at least 6.5 million PBMCs from each sample. The authors ran a second PCR of 7 to 11 cycles using a sample-barcoded 5' primer and a J-beta primer mix. TCRdb used MiXCR to reprocess the 5' RACE reads, holding one entry per CDR3 protein. The table has about 1.1 million distinct CDR3 sequences, under 40% seen once. Details on this clonotype: Its antigen is as yet unknown.

The sample was blood. The source is a man aged 18 to 29 in good health.

CDR3 in DNA: TGTGCCAGCAGCGTACGTGGACTAGCGGGGGAGCAGTTCTTC. Its protein is CASSVRGLAGEQFF. The V call is TRBV9, the J call TRBJ2-1; TRBD2 agrees at 12 bases. V lost 1 base, J lost 10 bases, and 3 bases stayed unmatched. The length of the CDR3 is 14 residues. Germline lookup yields CDR1 SGDLS and CDR2 YYNGEE.